The 8 T cell receptor beta chains in this list originate from one sample, sequenced in a study of T cells in Graves' hyperthyroidism and ophthalmopathy. Authors of the study amplified TCR beta CDR3 regions from RNA transcripts. First-round RT-PCR of the TCR CDR3 relied on the HTBI primer set. TCRdb fed the multiplex PCR reads into MiXCR, producing one record per CDR3 protein. The table has fewer than 250,000 distinct CDR3 sequences, around 26% seen once; the top ten hold around 32%. Sequencing used blood. The receptors shown here come from a woman aged 40 to 55 with Graves' ophthalmopathy.

The rearrangement links TRBV28 to TRBJ1-5, with 9 nucleotides matching TRBD1. Germline V gene sequence: CDR1 MDHEN, CDR2 SYDVKM. V was clipped by 6 bases and J by 4 bases; unmatched bases: 7. The CDR3 is 15 residues long. Here the CDR3 reads CASRTSGTGNQPQHF. The CDR3 nucleotides read TGTGCCAGCAGAACCTCCGGGACAGGGAATCAGCCCCAGCATTTT.

This clonotype was counted only a few times. The gene calls are TRBV3-1 and TRBJ2-7, with TRBD2 as a possible D gene (5 bases). The ends were cut back, 1 base at V and 7 bases at J, with 17 bases in the middle. The CDR3 contains 15 residues. Germline CDR1 and CDR2: LGHDT and YNNKEL (reference sequence). The CDR3 sequence: CASSQGSLSAVEQYF. CDR3 in DNA: TGTGCCAGCAGCCAAGGGAGTCTTTCAGCGGTAGAGCAGTACTTC.

The rearrangement links TRBV6-1 to TRBJ2-7, with D unresolved. TRBJ2-1 explains the end of the DNA better; the J call may be wrong. Germline V gives CDR1 MNHNS, CDR2 SASEGT. This CDR3 spans 15 amino acids. DNA of the CDR3: TGTGCCAGCAGACACGACATGGGCGGATCCTACGAGCAGTTCTTC. Its translation is CASRHDMGGSYEQFF.

The V call is TRBV19, the J call TRBJ1-1; possible D gene TRBD1, 5 bases. The CDR3 has 15 amino acids. The V gene's germline CDR1 is LNHDA and CDR2 SQIVND (reference sequence). Trimming removed 7 bases from V and 1 base from J, with 16 bases in between. CDR3 bases: TGTGCCAGTATCGGGCAGGGTTCGTGGAACACTGAAGCTTTCTTT. Translating it yields CASIGQGSWNTEAFF.

This clonotype occurred many times. The rearrangement joins TRBV30 to TRBJ1-1; a weak D match, TRBD1 (5 bases). The germline gives CDR1 GTSNPN, CDR2 SVGIG (reference sequence). The CDR3 length is 13 residues. V was trimmed by 3 bases and J by 5 bases, leaving 13 bases between them. CDR3: CAWSLTGTTEAFF. In DNA, the CDR3 is TGTGCCTGGAGCCTTACGGGGACGACTGAAGCTTTCTTT. Filled out from reference TRBV30 and TRBJ1-1, the complete variable domain reads SQTIHQWPATLVQPVGSPLSLECTVEGTSNPNLYWYRQAAGRGLQLLFYSVGIGQISSEVPQNLSASRPQDRQFILSSKKLLLSDSGFYLCAWSLTGTTEAFFGQGTRLTVV.

This clonotype was detected ten times or more. V and J are TRBV27 and TRBJ2-7; D not resolved. Trimming removed 5 bases at V and 1 base at J, with 9 bases between. The CDR3 spans 13 residues. The V gene's germline CDR1 is MNHEY and CDR2 SMNVEV (reference sequence). CDR3 sequence (DNA): TGTGCCAGCAGTAAGGAGTTGTCCTACGAGCAGTACTTC. It specifies CASSKELSYEQYF.

At least ten counts were recorded for this clonotype. The chain carries TRBV5-6 and TRBJ2-4, with TRBD1 as a possible D gene (6 bases). The CDR3 has 14 residues. Trimming removed 3 bases from V and 1 base from J, with 8 bases in between. Germline V gives CDR1 SGHDT, CDR2 YYEEEE. CDR3 loop: CASSSQGAKNIQYF. The CDR3 nucleotides are TGTGCCAGCAGCTCCCAGGGGGCCAAAAACATTCAGTACTTC.

This chain connects TRBV6-1 to TRBJ1-2; weak D call: TRBD1 (5 bases). CDR1 is MNHNS, CDR2 SASEGT, per germline. V dropped 7 bases and J dropped 5 bases, with 11 bases sitting between them. The CDR3 is 12 amino acids. Here the CDR3 DNA reads TGTGCCAGCACCGACGGGGGATATGGCTACACCTTC. Encoded protein: CASTDGGYGYTF.